These T cell receptor beta chains were read from a single sample in a study of spatial heterogeneity in lung cancer. TCRdb ran MiXCR on the 5' RACE reads and lists one entry per CDR3 protein. Of 7,500 to 9,500 distinct CDR3 sequences listed, 7.8% are singletons. The sequencing here drew on PBMCs, taken at surgery. These receptors came from a female donor with early-stage non-small cell lung cancer. CDR3s include the opening cysteine and the closing phenylalanine or tryptophan. Each record gives: clone size, D gene, V gene, J gene, CDR3 protein, CDR3 DNA. D genes are given only for firm matches. Rows give clone size only sometimes, using once, few, many, or a class for an expanded clone.

clone_size: few; d_call: NA; v_call: TRBV11-2; j_call: TRBJ2-1; cdr3_aa: CASKTPGILYNEQFF; cdr3_nt: TGTGCCAGCAAGACACCGGGAATTCTTTACAATGAGCAGTTCTTC
clone_size: many; d_call: NA; v_call: TRBV7-3; j_call: TRBJ2-5; cdr3_aa: CASSPIGGTQYF; cdr3_nt: TGTGCCAGCAGCCCGATTGGGGGGACCCAGTACTTC
clone_size: few; d_call: NA; v_call: TRBV25-1; j_call: TRBJ1-6; cdr3_aa: CASTLGGIVNSPLHF; cdr3_nt: TGTGCCAGCACCCTAGGAGGGATAGTGAATTCACCCCTCCACTTT
clone_size: many; d_call: TRBD1; v_call: TRBV29-1; j_call: TRBJ2-5; cdr3_aa: CSVAGQGRTQYF; cdr3_nt: TGCAGCGTTGCAGGACAGGGGAGGACCCAGTACTTC
clone_size: many; d_call: NA; v_call: TRBV20-1; j_call: TRBJ2-3; cdr3_aa: CSASRDDTQYF; cdr3_nt: TGCAGTGCCTCCCGAGACGATACGCAGTATTTT
clone_size: NA; d_call: NA; v_call: TRBV5-1; j_call: TRBJ1-1; cdr3_aa: CASRQATEAFF; cdr3_nt: TGCGCCAGCAGGCAAGCCACTGAAGCTTTCTTT
clone_size: few; d_call: NA; v_call: TRBV10-3; j_call: TRBJ1-2; cdr3_aa: CAIQGSNYGYTF; cdr3_nt: TGTGCCATCCAGGGATCTAACTATGGCTACACCTTC
clone_size: many; d_call: TRBD2; v_call: TRBV12-3/TRBV12-4; j_call: TRBJ2-5; cdr3_aa: CASSLFGRASGETQYF; cdr3_nt: TGTGCCAGCAGTTTATTCGGGAGGGCATCCGGAGAGACCCAGTACTTC
clone_size: many; d_call: NA; v_call: TRBV3-1; j_call: TRBJ1-2; cdr3_aa: CASSPHGTDHGYTF; cdr3_nt: TGTGCCAGCAGCCCGCACGGGACGGACCATGGCTACACCTTC
clone_size: NA; d_call: NA; v_call: TRBV11-3; j_call: TRBJ2-7; cdr3_aa: CASSRDIGLYEQYF; cdr3_nt: TGTGCCAGCAGTAGGGACATTGGGCTCTACGAGCAGTACTTC
clone_size: medium-sized; d_call: NA; v_call: TRBV28; j_call: TRBJ2-7; cdr3_aa: CASRYLYEQYF; cdr3_nt: TGTGCCAGCAGGTACCTATACGAGCAGTACTTC
clone_size: many; d_call: TRBD1; v_call: TRBV12-3/TRBV12-4; j_call: TRBJ2-7; cdr3_aa: CASSTSGGMNEQYF; cdr3_nt: TGTGCCAGCAGTACTTCAGGGGGCATGAACGAGCAGTACTTC
clone_size: few; d_call: TRBD2; v_call: TRBV11-1; j_call: TRBJ2-3; cdr3_aa: CASSSTSGSTDTQYF; cdr3_nt: TGTGCCAGCAGCTCGACTAGCGGAAGCACAGATACGCAGTATTTT
clone_size: many; d_call: NA; v_call: TRBV7-2; j_call: TRBJ2-2; cdr3_aa: CASSQRDTGELFF; cdr3_nt: TGTGCCAGCAGCCAAAGGGACACCGGGGAGCTGTTTTTT
clone_size: few; d_call: NA; v_call: TRBV10-3; j_call: TRBJ2-5; cdr3_aa: CAISEFETEETQYF; cdr3_nt: TGTGCCATCAGTGAGTTCGAGACAGAAGAGACCCAGTACTTC
clone_size: medium-sized; d_call: TRBD1; v_call: TRBV27; j_call: TRBJ2-1; cdr3_aa: CASQTGASRQFF; cdr3_nt: TGTGCCAGCCAAACAGGGGCTAGTAGGCAGTTCTTC
clone_size: many; d_call: NA; v_call: TRBV29-1; j_call: TRBJ1-1; cdr3_aa: CSVGEGSVATEAFF; cdr3_nt: TGCAGCGTTGGTGAAGGGTCGGTGGCCACTGAAGCTTTCTTT
clone_size: few; d_call: TRBD2; v_call: TRBV7-2; j_call: TRBJ2-1; cdr3_aa: CASILAGSYNEQFF; cdr3_nt: TGTGCCAGCATTCTAGCGGGGTCCTACAATGAGCAGTTCTTC
clone_size: many; d_call: NA; v_call: TRBV7-2; j_call: TRBJ2-1; cdr3_aa: CASSLRRGRINEQFF; cdr3_nt: TGTGCCAGCAGCTTGAGGAGGGGGCGAATAAATGAGCAGTTCTTC
clone_size: medium-sized; d_call: NA; v_call: TRBV19; j_call: TRBJ1-5; cdr3_aa: CASSIGGRTDSNQPQHF; cdr3_nt: TGTGCCAGTAGTATCGGGGGGCGCACCGATAGCAATCAGCCCCAGCATTTT
clone_size: many; d_call: NA; v_call: TRBV5-1; j_call: TRBJ1-1; cdr3_aa: CASSLDGRPNTEAFF; cdr3_nt: TGCGCCAGCAGCTTGGACGGCAGACCGAACACTGAAGCTTTCTTT
clone_size: many; d_call: NA; v_call: TRBV29-1; j_call: TRBJ2-1; cdr3_aa: CSVSEHIYNEQFF; cdr3_nt: TGCAGCGTATCGGAACACATCTACAATGAGCAGTTCTTC
clone_size: NA; d_call: TRBD2; v_call: TRBV20-1; j_call: TRBJ2-7; cdr3_aa: CSAPGTSGYEQYF; cdr3_nt: TGCAGTGCTCCCGGGACTAGCGGCTACGAGCAGTACTTC
clone_size: medium-sized; d_call: NA; v_call: TRBV12-3/TRBV12-4; j_call: TRBJ1-2; cdr3_aa: CASSSQNYGYTF; cdr3_nt: TGTGCCAGCAGTTCCCAGAACTATGGCTACACCTTC